These 5 T cell receptor beta chains were sequenced from one sample in a study of neurological immune-mediated disorders. From the 5' RACE reads, TCRdb called clonotypes with MiXCR, one entry per CDR3 protein. The table shows roughly 71,000 distinct CDR3 sequences, with about 4% occurring only once. The specimen was PBMCs. All receptors come from a man aged 25-45 years with multiple sclerosis.

This clonotype was detected ten times or more. J is TRBJ1-1 and V is TRBV7-9, with TRBD1 matching 10 bases. Germline V gives CDR1 SEHNR, CDR2 FQNEAQ (reference sequence). Germline trimming cut 11 bases from V and 2 bases from J; bases unmatched to any gene: 5. CDR3 size: 13 residues. The CDR3 region is CAGQGDINTEAFF. The DNA of the CDR3 is TGTGCCGGACAGGGGGACATAAACACTGAAGCTTTCTTT.

This clonotype was recorded at least ten times. The CDR3 sequence is CSARDRQGTSGELFF. The CDR3 bases are TGCAGTGCTAGAGATCGACAGGGCACATCCGGGGAGCTGTTTTTT. J is TRBJ2-2 and V is TRBV20-1; 7 bases are a match to TRBD1. Germline CDR1 reads DFQATT; CDR2 reads SNEGSKA (reference sequence). The length of the CDR3 is 15 residues. The trim removed 0 bases at V and 6 bases at J, leaving 7 bases unmatched.

This clonotype was counted at least ten times. The rearrangement uses TRBV20-1 and TRBJ2-3; TRBD2 matches at 12 bases. Trimming took 5 bases from V and 2 from J; bases not matched to a gene: 5. Germline V lookup: CDR1 DFQATT, CDR2 SNEGSKA (reference sequence). This CDR3 is built from 15 residues. DNA of the CDR3: TGCAGTGCTCTAGGACTAGCGGGGATCACAGATACGCAGTATTTT. It encodes CSALGLAGITDTQYF.

This clonotype was seen repeatedly, ten times or more. The CDR3 loop reads CASSLIWGRITEDTQYF. For the CDR3, the DNA is TGCGCCAGCAGCTTGATCTGGGGTCGAATAACGGAAGATACGCAGTATTTT. The V call is TRBV5-1, the J call TRBJ2-3; D is unresolved. Germline values: CDR1 SGHRS, CDR2 YFSETQ. The CDR3 covers 17 residues. V lost 1 base to trimming and J lost 5 bases, with 20 bases between them.

This clonotype was counted many times. The V and J genes are TRBV6-1 and TRBJ2-3, with 8 bases fitting TRBD1. Germline V lookup: CDR1 MNHNS, CDR2 SASEGT. Germline trimming cut 3 bases from V and 1 base from J; bases unmatched to any gene: 3. The CDR3 has 15 amino acids. This chain's CDR3 is CASSEETGGTDTQYF. The CDR3 nucleotides read TGTGCCAGCAGTGAGGAGACAGGGGGCACAGATACGCAGTATTTT.